This T cell receptor beta chain was profiled in a study of blood T cells in healthy people across ages. Study details: When template switching was applied, about one barcoded beta molecule was captured per two T cells. Study-level findings and limits: Relative to aged donors, long-lived donors carried more naive CD4+ cells and displayed higher diversity.

As regards this clonotype: The antigen is undetermined.

Next came a second PCR, run for roughly 6 to 11 cycles, which used a sample-barcoded 5' primer along with a J-beta primer mix. Tags on each cDNA molecule came from a template-switch adaptor with 12 random nucleotides. Each CDR3 protein gets one entry after TCRdb re-called the 5' RACE reads with MiXCR. The profile covers some 800,000 distinct CDR3 sequences, with about 25% appearing a single time and under 4% taken by the ten largest. The length of the CDR3 is 13 residues. Trimming took 3 bases from V and 1 from J, leaving 9 bases between them. CDR1 is SQVTM, CDR2 ANQGSEA, per germline. The data also belong to a second study, concerning T cells of mothers and their children.

The sequence came from a boy aged 5-17 years in good health. This chain uses TRBV29-1 with TRBJ2-5; D call uncertain. Sequencing was carried out using blood. The CDR3 DNA reads TGCAGCGTTGATGGGCGGATCCAAGAGACCCAGTACTTC. As protein: CSVDGRIQETQYF.